This TCR beta chain was sequenced during a study of T cell responses to AZD1222 COVID-19 vaccine. V was clipped by 6 bases and J by 3 bases, with 8 bases between them. Germline V lookup: CDR1 SQVTM, CDR2 ANQGSEA. The CDR3 has 11 amino acids. The table came from immunoSEQ multiplex PCR; TCRdb's copy has only in-frame clones and leaves some out. The profile covers about 130,000 clones, with 90% appearing a single time and under 2% taken by the ten largest. To note about this clone: Its specificity is unknown.

Study results and caveats: The donor cohort was predominantly white British with a female majority, and clonal diversity may have been underestimated.

The sequenced sample was peripheral blood, obtained on day 0 of AZD1222 vaccination. The sequence was obtained from an adult in good health. The chain employs TRBV29-1 and TRBJ1-1, with D maybe TRBD1 (5 bases). The CDR3 DNA sequence: TGCAGCGTCGGACATTACACTGAAGCTTTCTTT. Its protein is CSVGHYTEAFF.